A single sample is the source of the 13 T cell receptor beta chains below, sequenced in a study of cytomegalovirus exposure and HLA in healthy donors. The PCR used 60 Vbeta and 13 Jbeta primers. The assay was immunoSEQ multiplex PCR, and TCRdb's table has in-frame clones only and misses some. The profile shows more than 140,000 clones, approximately 84% of them singletons. The sequenced material came from PBMCs. The receptors come from a woman aged 40 to 50 in good health and CMV-seronegative.

The rearrangement uses TRBV4-1 and TRBJ1-1; perhaps TRBD1 as D (6 bases). Trimming pared 1 base from V and 1 base from J, leaving 19 bases between. Germline V gives CDR1 MGHRA, CDR2 YSYEKL. The CDR3 length is 18 residues. The CDR3 coding sequence is TGCGCCAGCAGCCAAGGAGTGTGGGCTCGGACAGAGAACACTGAAGCTTTCTTT. Translating gives CASSQGVWARTENTEAFF.

The chain uses TRBV6-4 and TRBJ2-7; D is ambiguous. Per germline, CDR1 MRHNA and CDR2 SNTAGT. This CDR3 region has 13 residues. The V end lost 3 bases, the J end lost 5 bases, and 11 bases lay between the germline ends. CDR3 residues: CASSELPSDEQYF. CDR3 DNA: TGTGCCAGCAGTGAGCTTCCGAGCGACGAGCAGTACTTC.

The rearrangement uses TRBV7-9 and TRBJ2-5; 11 bases match TRBD2. The V and J ends lost 5 bases and 4 bases, in that order; junction bases with no gene match: 6. Per the germline V gene, CDR1 is SEHNR and CDR2 is FQNEAQ (reference sequence). The CDR3 sequence is 15 residues long. The CDR3 nucleotides read TGTGCCAGCAGCACCCGTCTAGCGGGAGGAGAGACCCAGTACTTC. This codes for CASSTRLAGGETQYF.

This rearrangement joins TRBV7-2 to TRBJ2-3; tentative D call: TRBD2 (5 bases). This CDR3 comprises 14 residues. The ends were cut back, 6 bases at V and 5 bases at J, with 15 bases in the middle. CDR1 is SGHTA and CDR2 is FQGNSA in the germline V gene. CDR3 loop: CASRDPSAGDTQYF. As DNA, the CDR3 is TGTGCCAGCAGGGACCCTTCGGCGGGAGATACGCAGTATTTT.

This rearrangement joins TRBV30 to TRBJ2-7, with D maybe TRBD2 (6 bases). Germline V gene sequence: CDR1 GTSNPN, CDR2 SVGIG (reference sequence). The V gene lost 2 bases and the J gene lost 0 bases, with 17 bases spanning the gap. CDR3 length: 16 amino acids. The CDR3 is CAWSPPGGILSYEQYF. CDR3 nucleotide sequence: TGTGCCTGGAGTCCCCCAGGCGGGATCCTCTCCTACGAGCAGTACTTC. Filled out from reference TRBV30 and TRBJ2-7, the complete variable domain reads SQTIHQWPATLVQPVGSPLSLECTVEGTSNPNLYWYRQAAGRGLQLLFYSVGIGQISSEVPQNLSASRPQDRQFILSSKKLLLSDSGFYLCAWSPPGGILSYEQYFGPGTRLTVT.

The genes are TRBV5-6 and TRBJ1-2; tentatively, D is TRBD1 (6 bases). V lost 0 bases and J 2 bases, leaving 8 bases between the germline ends. Germline values: CDR1 SGHDT, CDR2 YYEEEE. CDR3 length: 14 residues. Written as DNA, the CDR3 is TGTGCCAGCAGCTTGGTGCAGGGGAACTATGGCTACACCTTC. This gives the protein CASSLVQGNYGYTF. Based on the CDR3 plus reference TRBV5-6 and TRBJ1-2, the full variable domain is DAGVTQSPTHLIKTRGQQVTLRCSPKSGHDTVSWYQQALGQGPQFIFQYYEEEERQRGNFPDRFSGHQFPNYSSELNVNALLLGDSALYLCASSLVQGNYGYTFGSGTRLTVV.

The chain recombines TRBV4-1 with TRBJ1-2; D unclear. In germline, CDR1 is MGHRA, CDR2 YSYEKL. The V end was cut by 3 bases, the J end by 6 bases, with 20 bases between. CDR3 size: 16 residues. The CDR3 loop is CASSHPGEATLDGYTF. In DNA form, the CDR3 reads TGCGCCAGCAGCCACCCCGGGGAGGCGACCCTAGATGGCTACACCTTC.

CDR3 sequence (DNA): TGTGCCAGCAGTTTCTCCCCCGGACAGGGGGCGCCCCCAGGCTATGGCTACACCTTC. This gives the protein CASSFSPGQGAPPGYGYTF. This chain joins TRBV27 and TRBJ1-2; TRBD1 matches at 11 bases. Germline V gene sequence: CDR1 MNHEY, CDR2 SMNVEV (reference sequence). There are 19 residues in the CDR3. The V gene end was trimmed by 3 bases and the J gene end by 4 bases; junction bases not matched to a gene: 16.

J is TRBJ2-7 and V is TRBV10-3, with D perhaps TRBD1 (6 bases). Deletions cut 6 bases from V and 3 bases from J, with 15 bases between. The germline V gene encodes CDR1 ENHRY and CDR2 SYGVKD. This CDR3 is 14 amino acids long. This CDR3 reads CAIRDWDNFYEQYF. CDR3 sequence (DNA): TGTGCCATCAGGGATTGGGACAATTTCTACGAGCAGTACTTC.

The chain has TRBV27 and TRBJ2-7; 7 bases are shared with TRBD1. Germline CDR1 and CDR2: MNHEY and SMNVEV (reference sequence). Losses at the gene ends were 6 bases for V and 6 bases for J; bases not matched to a gene: 14. This CDR3 spans 15 amino acids. Here the CDR3 DNA reads TGTGCCAGCAGCCCAAACGTTGGGACAGCCTCCGAGCAGTACTTC. This translates into CASSPNVGTASEQYF.

This chain connects TRBV15 to TRBJ2-7, with TRBD1 matching over 8 bases. Germline trimming cut 0 bases from V and 6 bases from J; bases unmatched to any gene: 7. The CDR3 covers 15 residues. CDR1 is LNHNV, CDR2 YYDKDF, per germline (reference sequence). The CDR3 coding sequence is TGTGCCACCAGCAGAGATATAAAGACAGGGGTCGAGCAGTACTTC. This gives the protein CATSRDIKTGVEQYF.

CDR3 nucleotides: TGTGCCAGCAGTGCCGGACTAACACCCGTCTACGAGCAGTACTTC. As protein: CASSAGLTPVYEQYF. This chain links TRBV28 with TRBJ2-7; tentatively, D is TRBD2 (6 bases). The V end was cut by 5 bases, the J end by 3 bases, with 17 bases between. CDR3 length: 15 residues. The germline V gene has CDR1 MDHEN and CDR2 SYDVKM.

The V and J genes are TRBV5-1 and TRBJ1-6; 8 bases align to TRBD1. V shed 4 bases, J shed 4 bases, and the junction held 7 bases outside the gene matches. The length of the CDR3 is 16 residues. CDR1 SGHRS and CDR2 YFSETQ come from the germline V gene. The CDR3 nucleotides are TGCGCCAGCAGCGAGGGACAGGCGCCGTATAATTCACCCCTCCACTTT. Translating gives CASSEGQAPYNSPLHF.